The rows below give T cell receptor beta chains drawn from one sample of a study of blood T cell repertoires in COVID-19. The assay was immunoSEQ multiplex PCR, and TCRdb's table has in-frame clones only and misses some. The data contain tens of thousands of clones, less than 95% of them singletons. The sequencing sample was made of peripheral blood. These receptors were collected from a man aged 50-60 years with COVID-19, enrolled during active disease. CDR3s include the opening cysteine and the closing phenylalanine or tryptophan.

v_call: TRBV7-6; j_call: TRBJ2-1; cdr3_aa: CASSPGTSAYNEQFF
v_call: TRBV7-9; j_call: TRBJ2-1; cdr3_aa: CASSDGTWVYNEQFF
v_call: TRBV5-1; j_call: TRBJ2-2; cdr3_aa: CASSLSGQGGTGELFF
v_call: TRBV2; j_call: TRBJ2-4; cdr3_aa: CASSGGLGTDIQYF
v_call: TRBV14; j_call: TRBJ2-1; cdr3_aa: CASSPGLAGALNEQFF
v_call: TRBV7-2; j_call: TRBJ1-4; cdr3_aa: CASSYGTGFNEKLFF
v_call: TRBV7-8; j_call: TRBJ2-3; cdr3_aa: CASSLTRDRADTQYF
v_call: TRBV19; j_call: TRBJ2-1; cdr3_aa: CASMGLAGGLIPHEQFF
v_call: TRBV2; j_call: TRBJ2-7; cdr3_aa: CASSDVMGGFGYEQYF
v_call: TRBV7-2; j_call: TRBJ2-7; cdr3_aa: CASSLDSGRYSSYEQYF
v_call: TRBV3-1/TRBV3-2; j_call: TRBJ2-2; cdr3_aa: CASSAGTRHYGELFF
v_call: TRBV5-1; j_call: TRBJ2-1; cdr3_aa: CASRREGNSYNEQFF
v_call: TRBV5-1; j_call: TRBJ2-7; cdr3_aa: CASRPRREIGSYEQYF
v_call: TRBV19; j_call: TRBJ1-4; cdr3_aa: CASSIQDSRNEKLFF
v_call: TRBV4-3; j_call: TRBJ2-1; cdr3_aa: CASSDWSSYNEQFF
v_call: TRBV25-1; j_call: TRBJ2-5; cdr3_aa: CASSGRSRETQYF
v_call: TRBV19; j_call: TRBJ2-5; cdr3_aa: CASSDSSLAGRKETQYF
v_call: TRBV3-1/TRBV3-2; j_call: TRBJ2-7; cdr3_aa: CASSQDPSGRDYEQYF
v_call: TRBV4-1; j_call: TRBJ2-3; cdr3_aa: CASSQPAGSLIDTQYF
v_call: TRBV6-1; j_call: TRBJ1-4; cdr3_aa: CASSAARTKTAEKLFF
v_call: TRBV6-5; j_call: TRBJ2-4; cdr3_aa: CASQALDGIQYF
v_call: TRBV29-1; j_call: TRBJ2-3; cdr3_aa: CSVGSGNTDTQYF
v_call: TRBV7-8; j_call: TRBJ1-4; cdr3_aa: CASSLARGGTREKLFF
v_call: TRBV5-1; j_call: TRBJ2-1; cdr3_aa: CASSGTSYNEQFF
v_call: TRBV29-1; j_call: TRBJ1-1; cdr3_aa: CSVVPQANTEAFF
v_call: TRBV28; j_call: TRBJ1-3; cdr3_aa: CASSSGGYSGNTIYF
v_call: TRBV7-2; j_call: TRBJ1-5; cdr3_aa: CASSLIITGGQPQHF
v_call: TRBV4-1; j_call: TRBJ2-7; cdr3_aa: CASSQLSGRSSYEQYF
v_call: TRBV6-2/TRBV6-3; j_call: TRBJ2-1; cdr3_aa: CASSYSMDWSGAEQFF
v_call: TRBV18; j_call: TRBJ1-5; cdr3_aa: CASSPRLQNYQPQHF
v_call: TRBV15; j_call: TRBJ1-6; cdr3_aa: CATSRDRGNNSPLHF
v_call: TRBV7-2; j_call: TRBJ1-6; cdr3_aa: CASSPGQGDHSPLHF
v_call: TRBV12-3/TRBV12-4; j_call: TRBJ1-1; cdr3_aa: CASSIRGRTEAFF
v_call: TRBV7-2; j_call: TRBJ2-2; cdr3_aa: CASSSTTGGHGELFF
v_call: TRBV30; j_call: TRBJ2-7; cdr3_aa: CAWSVRGGGYEQYF
v_call: TRBV7-6; j_call: TRBJ2-7; cdr3_aa: CASSGGLAGGPAYEQYF
v_call: TRBV18; j_call: TRBJ1-3; cdr3_aa: CASSQKAGSGNTIYF
v_call: TRBV5-1; j_call: TRBJ1-4; cdr3_aa: CASSSGGADEKLFF
v_call: TRBV19; j_call: TRBJ2-2; cdr3_aa: CASRGTSGRASTGELFF
v_call: TRBV6-1; j_call: TRBJ2-2; cdr3_aa: CASSERLVAGELFF
v_call: TRBV19; j_call: TRBJ2-7; cdr3_aa: CASSITAGPTNEQYF
v_call: TRBV10-3; j_call: TRBJ2-7; cdr3_aa: CAIRGTSGHEQYF
v_call: TRBV19; j_call: TRBJ1-1; cdr3_aa: CASSTTTRTGPNTEAFF
v_call: TRBV4-1; j_call: TRBJ1-5; cdr3_aa: CASSQQGFSNQPQHF
v_call: TRBV4-1; j_call: TRBJ2-3; cdr3_aa: CASSQGGTGGAYDTQYF
v_call: TRBV6-4; j_call: TRBJ2-1; cdr3_aa: CASSDTSGSYNEQFF
v_call: TRBV5-5; j_call: TRBJ2-1; cdr3_aa: CASSLGATSSYNEQFF
v_call: TRBV5-6; j_call: TRBJ2-1; cdr3_aa: CASSLGYGSSYNEQFF